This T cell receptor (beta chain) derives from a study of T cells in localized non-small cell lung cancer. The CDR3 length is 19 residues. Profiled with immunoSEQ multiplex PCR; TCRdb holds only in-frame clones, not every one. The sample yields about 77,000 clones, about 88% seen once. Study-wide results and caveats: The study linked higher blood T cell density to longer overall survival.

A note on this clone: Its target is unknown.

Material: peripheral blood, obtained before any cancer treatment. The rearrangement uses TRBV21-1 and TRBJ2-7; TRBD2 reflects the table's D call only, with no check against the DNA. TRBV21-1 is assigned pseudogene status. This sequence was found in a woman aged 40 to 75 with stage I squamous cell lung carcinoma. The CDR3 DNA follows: TGTGCCAGCAGCAAAGCACGGCCCGGGGAGGGAGAGGAATGCTACGAGCAGTACTTC. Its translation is CASSKARPGEGEECYEQYF.